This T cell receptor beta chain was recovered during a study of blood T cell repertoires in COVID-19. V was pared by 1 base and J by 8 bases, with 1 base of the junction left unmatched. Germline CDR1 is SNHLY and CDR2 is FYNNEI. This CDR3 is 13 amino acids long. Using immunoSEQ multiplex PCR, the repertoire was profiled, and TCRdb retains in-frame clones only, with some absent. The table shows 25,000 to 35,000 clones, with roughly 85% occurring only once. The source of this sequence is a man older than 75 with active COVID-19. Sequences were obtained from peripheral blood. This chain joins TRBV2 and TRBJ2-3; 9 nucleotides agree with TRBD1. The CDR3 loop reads CASSEEQGATQYF. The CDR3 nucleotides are TGTGCCAGCAGTGAAGAACAGGGGGCTACGCAGTATTTT.